The clone carrying this T cell receptor (beta chain) was observed many times. The antigen is not known. Unique molecular identifier tags were affixed to discrete cDNA molecules. Each CDR3 protein gets one entry after TCRdb re-called the 5' RACE reads with MiXCR. The sample includes about 80,000 distinct CDR3 sequences, 9.5% to 13% of them seen just once. These data belong to a study of early T cells in non-severe SARS-CoV-2 infection. Study-level information: The chains were unpaired, and the sequenced material was bulk RNA from unsorted whole blood. Study results and caveats: Lookups in VDJdb leaned toward anti-spike CD8 responses and missed private and CD4 specificities.

Germline CDR1 SGDLS, CDR2 YYNGEE. The CDR3 length is 17 residues. V was clipped by 2 bases and J by 0 bases, with 12 bases between them. The receptor was derived from an adult who was a healthcare worker with PCR-confirmed SARS-CoV-2 infection or an uninfected control (not recorded which). The rearrangement links TRBV9 to TRBJ2-6, with a weak D call TRBD1 (6 bases). Specimen: whole blood. CDR3 sequence (DNA): TGTGCCAGCAGCGTTTCGACAGGACTCTCTGGGGCCAACGTCCTGACTTTC. It codes for CASSVSTGLSGANVLTF. Variable domain in full (rest from reference TRBV9 and TRBJ2-6): DSGVTQTPKHLITATGQRVTLRCSPRSGDLSVYWYQQSLDQGLQFLIQYYNGEERAKGNILERFSAQQFPDLHSELNLSSLELGDSALYFCASSVSTGLSGANVLTFGAGSRLTVL.